Given below is one T cell receptor (beta chain) in context. Its matching antigen is unknown. The assay was immunoSEQ multiplex PCR, and TCRdb's table has in-frame clones only and misses some. The sample contains about 220,000 clones, roughly 91% of which appear only once. These data are taken from a study of T cell responses to AZD1222 COVID-19 vaccine. Study-wide findings and caveats: Baseline serostatus was positive in only six AZD1222 recipients. The study reported that nearly half of spike-specific TCRs target unmutated variant regions.

The CDR3 is 16 amino acids. Germline values: CDR1 SNHLY, CDR2 FYNNEI. V lost 8 bases, J lost 0 bases, and 16 bases lay in between. The receptor comes from an adult in good health. The input for sequencing was peripheral blood, taken on day 0 of MenACWY control vaccination. V usage is TRBV2 and J usage is TRBJ2-2; D is tentatively TRBD1 or TRBD2 (5 bases each). The CDR3 nucleotides are TGTGCCAGCTCCCGAGAGGGGTTAGCGAACACCGGGGAGCTGTTTTTT. It translates to CASSREGLANTGELFF.